This T cell receptor (beta chain) originates from a study of IL-32 and malignant T cell survival in cutaneous lymphoma (dated by TCRdb to about 2021). Notes on the research overall: High-throughput TCR sequencing tested whether surviving TCR Vbeta+ T cells in IL-32 cultures were the malignant clone rather than benign T cells sharing that Vbeta. Samples from a couple of CTCL donors were studied by high-throughput TCR sequencing, and IL-32beta was confirmed to support malignant T cell survival in vitro. The full study reports these points: The exact culture duration for the TCR-sequenced samples was not stated in the methods. TCR sequencing showed that malignant T cell TCRs persisted after in vitro culture with IL-32beta. The kinetics of enhanced malignant T cell survival in culture differed somewhat from one CTCL blood donor to another. By inducing large CD14+ antigen-presenting cells that reduced apoptosis, IL-32beta appeared to support the survival of malignant T cells in vitro.

Blood samples came from patients with leukemic cutaneous T cell lymphoma (Sezary syndrome) treated at a US cutaneous lymphoma program. Peripheral blood mononuclear cells were isolated from patient blood by Ficoll centrifugation. On this clone: The antigen it binds to is not known. The record has no base qualities; no much larger clone is one base away.

Genomic DNA was extracted with the QIAamp DNA Mini kit and profiled by immunoSEQ using roughly 100-450 ng of DNA template. TCRdb retrieved this table from immuneACCESS and kept in-frame rearrangements only. Not all clones are present; in checked studies, unresolved V genes account for under half, and no reason is known for the remainder. Recorded for this sample are about 900 clones; around 80% of them occurred a single time. The leading ten clones occupy approximately 0.67% of the sample. CDR1 MNHEY and CDR2 SVGAGI were looked up in the germline V gene. The CDR3 runs 12 residues from the cysteine to the phenylalanine. The read is trimmed to its CDR3 DNA, 36 bases read in frame from base 1. The V end loses 8 bases and the J end loses 8 bases, and a stretch of 15 bases separates them.

Recombination joined TRBV6-5 with TRBJ1-2; TRBD1 could be the D gene, as 5 bases match. Sequences were derived from blood, sampled on day 0. The TCR sequence derives from a human donor with cutaneous T cell lymphoma. The CDR3 here reads CASRQGLYGYTF. In nucleotides, the sequence is TGTGCCAGCCGCCAGGGACTCTACGGCTACACCTTC.